This is a list of T cell receptor beta chains from one sample in a study of control samples from healthy donors and cancer patients. The assay was immunoSEQ multiplex PCR, and TCRdb's table has in-frame clones only and misses some. The sample contains some 150,000 clones, nearly 95% of which appear only once. The sample was blood. The receptors stem from a man in his forties or fifties in good health. CDR3s include the opening cysteine and the closing phenylalanine or tryptophan. The order of the fields is J gene, D gene, clone size, V gene, CDR3 DNA, CDR3 protein. D genes are given only for firm matches. Only some rows state a clone size, as once, few, many or a class for expanded clones.

J: TRBJ1-1; D: .; size: once; V: TRBV5-5; DNA: TGTGCCAGCAGCTTCGGGGATACGAACACTGAAGCTTTCTTT; CDR3: CASSFGDTNTEAFF
J: TRBJ2-3; D: .; size: .; V: TRBV9; DNA: TGTGCCAGCAGCGGATCCGCGGATACGCAGTATTTT; CDR3: CASSGSADTQYF
J: TRBJ2-7; D: TRBD2; size: .; V: TRBV3-1/TRBV3-2; DNA: TGTGCCAGCAGCCAAGATCTCGCGGGAGGCTACGAGCAGTACTTC; CDR3: CASSQDLAGGYEQYF
J: TRBJ2-7; D: TRBD1; size: .; V: TRBV14; DNA: TGTGCCAGCAGCCGGACTGGACAGGGTGCATCCTACGAGCAGTACTTC; CDR3: CASSRTGQGASYEQYF
J: TRBJ1-6; D: .; size: .; V: TRBV6-5; DNA: TGTGCCAGCAGTACTACCGGATACTTTAATTCACCCCTCCACTTT; CDR3: CASSTTGYFNSPLHF
J: TRBJ1-3; D: .; size: once; V: TRBV9; DNA: TGTGCCAGCAGCGTAGGGCGGCCGGACCTCTCTGGAAACACCATATATTTT; CDR3: CASSVGRPDLSGNTIYF
J: TRBJ1-1; D: .; size: .; V: TRBV29-1; DNA: TGCAGCGTTGATACAGAACGACGGAACACTGAAGCTTTCTTT; CDR3: CSVDTERRNTEAFF
J: TRBJ2-7; D: TRBD1; size: .; V: TRBV19; DNA: TGTGCCAGTAGTATAATCGGACAGGGGTTAAAGAGCGAGCAGTACTTC; CDR3: CASSIIGQGLKSEQYF
J: TRBJ2-1; D: .; size: once; V: TRBV28; DNA: TGTGCCAGCAGTTTAATTTTTTCCAGGGGGACTAGATCCGGTGAGCAGTTCTTC; CDR3: CASSLIFSRGTRSGEQFF
J: TRBJ2-1; D: .; size: .; V: TRBV7-9; DNA: TGTGCCAGCAGCTGGGACGTCTACAATGAGCAGTTCTTC; CDR3: CASSWDVYNEQFF
J: TRBJ1-5; D: .; size: .; V: TRBV15; DNA: TGTGCCACCAGCGATACCCAACTTGGGAGAAATCAGCCCCAGCATTTT; CDR3: CATSDTQLGRNQPQHF
J: TRBJ2-7; D: TRBD2; size: .; V: TRBV19; DNA: TGTGCCAGTACCTCGGCGGCTAGCGGGAGAAACGAGCAGTACTTC; CDR3: CASTSAASGRNEQYF
J: TRBJ2-1; D: .; size: .; V: TRBV4-2; DNA: TGTGCCAGCAGCCAAGAATTGGGAGTGGCTTACAATGAGCAGTTCTTC; CDR3: CASSQELGVAYNEQFF
J: TRBJ2-2; D: TRBD2; size: .; V: TRBV5-4; DNA: TGTGCCAGCAGTCGGGGCGGGAGTACGGACACCGGGGAGCTGTTTTTT; CDR3: CASSRGGSTDTGELFF
J: TRBJ2-3; D: .; size: .; V: TRBV6-5; DNA: TGTGCCAGCGATCGTTTGGATACGCAGTATTTT; CDR3: CASDRLDTQYF
J: TRBJ1-6; D: .; size: .; V: TRBV5-1; DNA: TGCGCCAGCAGCTTGAAATTGGACAGTGTCGATTCACCCCTCCACTTT; CDR3: CASSLKLDSVDSPLHF
J: TRBJ2-1; D: TRBD2; size: .; V: TRBV3-1/TRBV3-2; DNA: TGTGCCAGCAGCCAAGATACACTAGCGGGTACACATGAGCAGTTCTTC; CDR3: CASSQDTLAGTHEQFF
J: TRBJ1-2; D: .; size: .; V: TRBV18; DNA: TGTGCCAGCTCACCCGGGACGACGGGTGGCTACACCTTC; CDR3: CASSPGTTGGYTF
J: TRBJ2-1; D: TRBD2; size: .; V: TRBV15; DNA: TGTGCCACCAGCAATCCCCCGGGACTAGCGGGAGTTAGGTCCTACAATGAGCAGTTCTTC; CDR3: CATSNPPGLAGVRSYNEQFF
J: TRBJ2-7; D: .; size: .; V: TRBV18; DNA: TGTGCCAGCTCACCGGACTCACCCGAGCAGTACTTC; CDR3: CASSPDSPEQYF
J: TRBJ1-5; D: .; size: .; V: TRBV10-3; DNA: TGTGCCATCAGTGCTACGGGCCGCCGGGGGGAGCATCAGCCCCAGCATTTT; CDR3: CAISATGRRGEHQPQHF
J: TRBJ1-4; D: .; size: .; V: TRBV5-1; DNA: TGCGCCAGCGCCCGGCAGGGGAGTGAAAAACTGTTTTTT; CDR3: CASARQGSEKLFF
J: TRBJ1-2; D: .; size: .; V: TRBV7-9; DNA: TGTGCCAGCAGCTTAGCAGGGTACGGCTATGGCTACACCTTC; CDR3: CASSLAGYGYGYTF
J: TRBJ2-1; D: .; size: .; V: TRBV3-1/TRBV3-2; DNA: TGTGCCAGCAGCCAAGACACATACTACAATGAGCAGTTCTTC; CDR3: CASSQDTYYNEQFF
J: TRBJ2-7; D: TRBD1; size: .; V: TRBV28; DNA: TGTGCCAGCAGTTCCCCGGACAGGGTAAACTACGAGCAGTACTTC; CDR3: CASSSPDRVNYEQYF
J: TRBJ1-2; D: .; size: .; V: TRBV11-2; DNA: TGTGCCAGCAGCTCAGACAGGAACTATGGCTACACCTTC; CDR3: CASSSDRNYGYTF
J: TRBJ2-3; D: TRBD2; size: .; V: TRBV5-4; DNA: TGTGCCAGCAGCCTAGCGGGAGCAGATACGCAGTATTTT; CDR3: CASSLAGADTQYF
J: TRBJ2-7; D: TRBD1; size: .; V: TRBV28; DNA: TGTGCCAGCAGTAATCGGGACAGGTTCTACGAGCAGTACTTC; CDR3: CASSNRDRFYEQYF
J: TRBJ1-1; D: .; size: .; V: TRBV29-1; DNA: TGCAGCGCTACTCCGAGACCGACCACTGAAGCTTTCTTT; CDR3: CSATPRPTTEAFF
J: TRBJ2-5; D: TRBD2; size: .; V: TRBV28; DNA: TGTGCCAGCAGTTTAAGGCTAGCGGGATCCCAAGAGACCCAGTACTTC; CDR3: CASSLRLAGSQETQYF
J: TRBJ1-1; D: .; size: .; V: TRBV27; DNA: TGTGCCAGCAGTTGGAGGGGGAACACTGAAGCTTTCTTT; CDR3: CASSWRGNTEAFF
J: TRBJ2-3; D: TRBD2; size: .; V: TRBV3-1/TRBV3-2; DNA: TGTGCCAGCAGCCAATGGAAGAGCGGGGAGGCAGATACGCAGTATTTT; CDR3: CASSQWKSGEADTQYF
J: TRBJ1-2; D: .; size: .; V: TRBV28; DNA: TGTGCCAGCAGTCGCCCCTGGACACCCCATGGCTACACCTTC; CDR3: CASSRPWTPHGYTF
J: TRBJ2-5; D: .; size: .; V: TRBV6-6; DNA: TGTGCCAGCGAGCTTGGGGGGGAGACCCAGTACTTC; CDR3: CASELGGETQYF
J: TRBJ2-4; D: .; size: once; V: TRBV10-1; DNA: TGCGCCAGCAGTGAGAAGCCACTTCTAGCCAAAAACATTCAGTACTTC; CDR3: CASSEKPLLAKNIQYF
J: TRBJ1-6; D: .; size: .; V: TRBV7-9; DNA: TGTGCCAGCAGCTTAGAAGTCAAGAATTCACCCCTCCACTTT; CDR3: CASSLEVKNSPLHF
J: TRBJ1-2; D: .; size: .; V: TRBV19; DNA: TGTGCCAGTAGTATAAGGCCCGAGGAAGGCTACACCTTC; CDR3: CASSIRPEEGYTF
J: TRBJ2-3; D: TRBD2; size: .; V: TRBV7-9; DNA: TGTGCCAGCAGTACTGCGGGCGGGGGGACAGATACGCAGTATTTT; CDR3: CASSTAGGGTDTQYF
J: TRBJ2-1; D: .; size: .; V: TRBV3-1/TRBV3-2; DNA: TGTGCCAGCAGCCCGCGGGATTACAATGAGCAGTTCTTC; CDR3: CASSPRDYNEQFF
J: TRBJ2-1; D: TRBD1; size: .; V: TRBV6-5; DNA: TGTGCCAGCAGTCAGACAGGGGACTGGGTGAATGAGCAGTTCTTC; CDR3: CASSQTGDWVNEQFF